A single sample gave rise to the 16 T cell receptor beta chains below, sequenced in a study of blood T cell repertoires in COVID-19. Profiling relied on immunoSEQ multiplex PCR, and the TCRdb table lists in-frame clones only, not all of them. This sample has about 270,000 clones, with around 84% found just once. The material sequenced was PBMCs or T cells enriched from blood (not recorded which). The receptor source for this set is a man aged 18 to 35 who had recovered from COVID-19.

Judged by abundance, this clone is medium-sized. This chain connects TRBV28 to TRBJ2-2, with TRBD2 matching 10 bases. Germline-derived CDR1 and CDR2 are MDHEN and SYDVKM. Unmatched junction bases numbered 10, after V lost 0 bases and J lost 3 bases. This CDR3 has 19 amino acids. CDR3 DNA: TGTGCCAGCAGTTTATGGTCTCCGAGCGGGAGGGTGGACACCGGGGAGCTGTTTTTT. Protein product: CASSLWSPSGRVDTGELFF.

The chain has TRBV12-5 and TRBJ1-5, with 8 positions matching TRBD1. The CDR3 has 17 residues. In germline, CDR1 is LGHNT, CDR2 FRNRAP. V dropped 0 bases and J dropped 7; count of bases not matched to a gene: 11. CDR3 in amino acids: CASGLVLDRERRQPQHF. The CDR3 DNA reads TGTGCTAGTGGTTTGGTATTGGACAGGGAACGTCGGCAGCCCCAGCATTTT.

The rearrangement uses TRBV6-2 or TRBV6-3 and TRBJ2-1; maybe TRBD2 (5 bases). There are 13 residues in the CDR3. In germline, CDR1 is MNHEY, CDR2 SVGEGT. Trimming removed 0 bases from V and 6 bases from J, with 6 bases in between. Written as DNA, the CDR3 is TGTGCCAGCAGTTACTCGGACTTCAATGAGCAGTTCTTC. Encoded protein: CASSYSDFNEQFF.

This chain joins TRBV7-2 and TRBJ1-5, with 7 positions matching TRBD1. CDR3 length: 13 amino acids. The V gene end was trimmed by 5 bases and the J gene end by 4 bases; junction bases not matched to a gene: 2. From germline, CDR1 is SGHTA and CDR2 FQGNSA. The CDR3 DNA reads TGTGCCAGCAGCCCGGACAGGAATCAGCCCCAGCATTTT. Protein sequence: CASSPDRNQPQHF.

This clone occurred a few times. The chain is built from TRBV6-1 and TRBJ1-1; TRBD1 might be the D (6 bases). CDR3 size: 14 residues. The V gene lost 2 bases and the J gene lost 5 bases, with 12 bases spanning the gap. CDR1 MNHNS and CDR2 SASEGT come from the germline V gene. CDR3 protein: CASSELIRGTEAFF. CDR3 in DNA: TGTGCCAGCAGTGAATTAATCAGGGGTACTGAAGCTTTCTTT.

The chain uses TRBV27 and TRBJ1-4; 7 positions match TRBD1. V lost 6 bases, J lost 3 bases, and 13 bases stayed unmatched. This CDR3 comprises 17 residues. Germline CDR1 reads MNHEY; CDR2 reads SMNVEV (reference sequence). Here the CDR3 reads CASSRDRLNSANEKLFF. CDR3 in DNA: TGTGCCAGCAGCCGGGACAGATTAAATTCGGCTAATGAAAAACTGTTTTTT.

This clone turned up a few times. CDR3 coding DNA: TGTGCCAGCAGCTCACGACAGGGACAGAGAAATGAAAAACTGTTTTTT. Encoded protein: CASSSRQGQRNEKLFF. The chain couples TRBV7-9 to TRBJ1-4, with 7 positions matching TRBD1. CDR1 and CDR2 (germline): SEHNR, FQNEAQ (reference sequence). V shed 4 bases, J shed 5 bases, and the junction held 10 bases outside the gene matches. The CDR3 is 16 amino acids.

The chain has TRBV6-1 and TRBJ1-2; 7 bases fit TRBD1. The CDR3 runs to 14 residues. Germline CDR1 MNHNS, CDR2 SASEGT. V was pared by 2 bases and J by 4 bases, with 4 bases of the junction left unmatched. The CDR3 reads CASSEPGQLYGYTF. The CDR3 nucleotides read TGTGCCAGCAGTGAACCGGGACAGCTCTATGGCTACACCTTC.

This clone showed up just once. This chain links TRBV6-6 with TRBJ1-2; TRBD1 matches at 9 bases. After removal of 10 bases from V and 7 bases from J, the junction contained 10 bases not matched to a gene. The CDR3 sequence is 13 residues long. In germline, CDR1 is MNHNY, CDR2 SVGAGI (reference sequence). CDR3 DNA sequence: TGTGCCACCTCCGCGGGACAGGGTCTTGGCTACACCTTC. It codes for CATSAGQGLGYTF.

This chain joins TRBV19 and TRBJ2-1; 9 bases agree with TRBD2. V dropped 3 bases and J dropped 8; count of bases not matched to a gene: 8. The CDR3 runs to 15 residues. Germline V gene data show CDR1 as LNHDA and CDR2 as SQIVND (reference sequence). The CDR3 nucleotides are TGTGCCAGTAGTATCATCTCTAGCGGGGTCGATGAGCAGTTCTTC. Its protein is CASSIISSGVDEQFF.

The chain combines TRBV28 with TRBJ2-3; D possibly corresponds to TRBD2 (5 bases). CDR1 is MDHEN and CDR2 is SYDVKM in the germline V gene. The CDR3 totals 11 residues. Trimming left V 6 bases short and J 4 bases short, with 5 bases between. CDR3 DNA: TGTGCCAGCAGGCGGGCAGATACGCAGTATTTT. It translates to CASRRADTQYF.

This chain uses TRBV7-3 with TRBJ2-1, with TRBD2 matching 13 bases. The J segment lost 2 bases and the V segment lost 5 bases, leaving 3 bases of the junction unmatched. CDR3 length: 16 amino acids. In germline, CDR1 is SGHTA, CDR2 FQGTGA. Here the CDR3 DNA reads TGTGCCAGCAGCCAAGGGACTAGCGGGGCCTACAATGAGCAGTTCTTC. It yields the protein CASSQGTSGAYNEQFF.

This chain uses TRBV27 with TRBJ2-7; TRBD2 agrees at 9 bases. The germline V gene has CDR1 MNHEY and CDR2 SMNVEV (reference sequence). V lost 6 bases, J lost 2 bases, and 2 bases stayed unmatched. The CDR3 is made up of 13 amino acids. CDR3 sequence: CASRPSGAYEQYF. The CDR3 DNA reads TGTGCCAGCAGACCTAGCGGGGCCTACGAGCAGTACTTC.

The chain carries TRBV29-1 and TRBJ1-1; D might be TRBD1 (6 bases). The CDR3 has 13 residues. Germline V CDR1 and CDR2: SQVTM, ANQGSEA. V lost 7 bases, J lost 4 bases, and 16 bases lay in between. DNA for the CDR3: TGCAGCGCAATGACAGGAGCTGGCACTGAAGCTTTCTTT. Protein: CSAMTGAGTEAFF.

The V gene is TRBV6-1, the J gene TRBJ1-1, with D unclear. CDR1 and CDR2 from the germline V gene are MNHNS and SASEGT. V was pared by 3 bases and J by 5 bases, with 13 bases between. There are 14 residues in the CDR3. CDR3 sequence reads: CASSDPTRWTEAFF. CDR3 DNA: TGTGCCAGCAGTGACCCCACCCGGTGGACTGAAGCTTTCTTT.

The chain carries TRBV20-1 and TRBJ1-1, with TRBD1 matching over 8 bases. Germline CDR1 is DFQATT and CDR2 is SNEGSKA (reference sequence). CDR3 length: 13 amino acids. The V and J ends lost 3 bases and 5 bases, in that order; junction bases with no gene match: 5. The CDR3 region is CSASTGGFTEAFF. The CDR3 DNA follows: TGCAGTGCTAGTACAGGGGGTTTTACTGAAGCTTTCTTT.